This T cell receptor beta chain came from a study of OX40 agonist ivuxolimab in advanced cancers. Study summary: The eligibility criteria allowed prior anti-PD-1, anti-PD-L1 or anti-CTLA-4 therapy, and approximately 40% had some.

TCRdb's table, derived via immunoSEQ multiplex PCR, lists solely in-frame clones and lacks some. The sample consists of fewer than 60,000 clones, roughly 82% of them appearing once. Blood was sampled at baseline, cycle 4 day 1, and cycle 7 day 1. Between the trimmed V and J ends, which lost 4 bases and 5 bases, there was a span of 15 bases. The CDR3 spans 15 residues. Germline V gene lookup returns CDR1 SEHNR and CDR2 FQNEAQ (reference sequence). The sequence derives from an adult with an advanced solid tumor such as melanoma, head and neck, liver or kidney cancer. The sequences come from CD4+ or CD8+ T cells sorted from blood, collected in a trial of the OX40 agonist ivuxolimab. The gene calls are TRBV7-9 and TRBJ2-1, with D perhaps TRBD1 (6 bases). The CDR3 DNA sequence: TGTGCCAGCAGCTCGTTCACCGGGACACACAATGAGCAGTTCTTC. Protein sequence: CASSSFTGTHNEQFF.